One sample yielded the 9 T cell receptor beta chains listed below, sequenced in a study of PD-1 blockade in classical Hodgkin lymphoma. Here immunoSEQ multiplex PCR was the method, and the copy in TCRdb shows in-frame clones only, minus some. The sample yields 12,000 to 15,000 clones, about 86% seen once. Brentuximab vedotin exposure varied among the patients, all of whom had relapsed after autologous stem cell transplantation. Specimen: peripheral blood mononuclear cells (PBMCs), collected at baseline. These receptors were taken from a human donor with classical Hodgkin lymphoma.

CDR3 amino acids: CASSLGTVYGYTF. The CDR3 region has the DNA TGTGCCAGCAGCTTAGGAACGGTCTATGGCTACACCTTC. J is TRBJ1-2 and V is TRBV5-4; no reliable D call. The CDR3 is 13 amino acids. The germline gives CDR1 SGHNT, CDR2 YYREEE (reference sequence). Trimming stripped 2 bases from V and 4 bases from J, with 9 bases between.

The genes are TRBV10-3 and TRBJ1-6, with D unresolved. The germline gives CDR1 ENHRY, CDR2 SYGVKD. Trimming stripped 4 bases from V and 9 bases from J, with 7 bases between. The CDR3 is made up of 12 amino acids. The CDR3 sequence: CAISVGGSPLHF. CDR3 nucleotide sequence: TGTGCCATCAGTGTCGGAGGTTCACCCCTCCACTTT.

The chain employs TRBV7-9 and TRBJ2-2, with D uncertain. This CDR3 contains 14 residues. With 6 bases removed from V and 4 bases from J, the gap between germline ends came to 12 bases. Germline V gene sequence: CDR1 SEHNR, CDR2 FQNEAQ (reference sequence). CDR3 in DNA: TGTGCCAGCAGTACCTCTACAAGCACCGGGGAGCTGTTTTTT. This codes for CASSTSTSTGELFF. The full variable domain, its missing parts supplied by reference TRBV7-9 and TRBJ2-2, is DTGVSQNPRHKITKRGQNVTFRCDPISEHNRLYWYRQTLGQGPEFLTYFQNEAQLEKSRLLSDRFSAERPKGSFSTLEIQRTEQGDSAMYLCASSTSTSTGELFFGEGSRLTVL.

This clone was counted a few times. The chain is built from TRBV9 and TRBJ1-1, with 8 bases aligning to TRBD1. The germline CDR1 and CDR2 sequences are SGDLS and YYNGEE. This CDR3 is 15 amino acids long. V trimming: 0 bases; J trimming: 5 bases; junction bases outside the gene matches: 6. The CDR3: CASSVDPGGQTEAFF. DNA of the CDR3: TGTGCCAGCAGCGTAGACCCAGGGGGCCAAACTGAAGCTTTCTTT.

This clone was observed a few times. This sequence joins TRBV9 and TRBJ2-7; maybe TRBD1 (6 bases). Trimming took off 4 bases at V and 3 bases at J, with 11 bases between the two ends. The germline V gene has CDR1 SGDLS and CDR2 YYNGEE. The CDR3 has 13 amino acids. The CDR3 region has the DNA TGTGCCAGCAGCCCCTGGGACAACTACGAGCAGTACTTC. This sequence encodes CASSPWDNYEQYF. Variable domain in full (rest from reference TRBV9 and TRBJ2-7): DSGVTQTPKHLITATGQRVTLRCSPRSGDLSVYWYQQSLDQGLQFLIQYYNGEERAKGNILERFSAQQFPDLHSELNLSSLELGDSALYFCASSPWDNYEQYFGPGTRLTVT.

The gene calls are TRBV4-3 and TRBJ2-3; 11 bases agree with TRBD2. Losses at the gene ends were 0 bases for V and 4 bases for J; bases not matched to a gene: 6. Germline V gene sequence: CDR1 LGHNA, CDR2 YSLEER. This CDR3 contains 17 residues. The CDR3, as DNA: TGCGCCAGCAGCCAAGAGGGTAGCGGGGGGGCGGCAGATACGCAGTATTTT. It specifies CASSQEGSGGAADTQYF.

J is TRBJ1-2 and V is TRBV5-8; D might be TRBD1 (6 bases). Germline V gives CDR1 SGHTS, CDR2 YDEGEE. The CDR3 runs to 15 residues. Trimming took 3 bases from V and 4 from J, leaving 16 bases between them. The CDR3 coding sequence is TGTGCCAGCAGCTCCCGGGACAACCTCCTCTATGGCTACACCTTC. Translation: CASSSRDNLLYGYTF.

The V and J genes are TRBV7-9 and TRBJ2-1, with 8 nucleotides matching TRBD2. CDR1 and CDR2 from the germline V gene are SEHNR and FQNEAQ (reference sequence). The CDR3 loop spans 17 amino acids. V shed 3 bases and J 4 bases; nucleotides not matched to a gene: 11. The CDR3 here is CASSLEAGGVSYNEQFF. The CDR3 nucleotides read TGTGCCAGCAGCTTGGAGGCGGGAGGTGTATCTTACAATGAGCAGTTCTTC.

The chain joins TRBV15 to TRBJ2-7, with D unresolved. CDR1 and CDR2 from the germline V gene are LNHNV and YYDKDF (reference sequence). Trimming stripped 6 bases from V and 1 base from J, with 19 bases between. The CDR3 contains 16 residues. The CDR3 nucleotides read TGTGCCACCAGGCCAAAGGTGTCGGACCCTTCCTACGAGCAGTACTTC. Protein product: CATRPKVSDPSYEQYF.